Shown below are 13 T cell receptor beta chains from a single sample sequenced in a study of cytomegalovirus exposure and HLA in healthy donors. The PCR ran on 60 Vbeta and 13 Jbeta primers. TCRdb's copy holds only in-frame clones and misses some; the assay was immunoSEQ multiplex PCR. The sample table sets out about 25,000 clones. The sequencing sample was made of PBMCs. All receptors derive from a male donor in good health and CMV-seropositive.

The gene calls are TRBV30 and TRBJ2-7; unclear D gene. This CDR3 has 15 residues. The germline V and J ends were trimmed by 0 bases and 2 bases, with 14 bases remaining between them. Germline V gene data show CDR1 as GTSNPN and CDR2 as SVGIG (reference sequence). CDR3 sequence (DNA): TGTGCCTGGAGTGTAATGATAGACTCTGCCTACGAGCAGTACTTC. Encoded protein: CAWSVMIDSAYEQYF.

The rearrangement links TRBV19 to TRBJ1-4; 8 positions match TRBD1. The germline V gene encodes CDR1 LNHDA and CDR2 SQIVND (reference sequence). The trim removed 0 bases at V and 0 bases at J, leaving 9 bases unmatched. This CDR3 is built from 19 residues. CDR3 sequence (DNA): TGTGCCAGTAGTATAGATCCTCGACAGGGGATTGCAACTAATGAAAAACTGTTTTTT. Translation: CASSIDPRQGIATNEKLFF.

The chain is built from TRBV28 and TRBJ2-7; the D gene is possibly TRBD1 (5 bases). Germline CDR1 is MDHEN and CDR2 is SYDVKM. This CDR3 contains 15 residues. V was pared by 5 bases and J by 3 bases, with 17 bases between. Here the CDR3 reads CASSPNGATYYEQYF. The DNA for the CDR3 is TGTGCCAGCAGTCCCAATGGGGCGACGTACTACGAGCAGTACTTC.

CDR3 in DNA: TGTGCCAGCAGTTTAAGGGCGGGTCGCCGGAGGACCTTC. This encodes CASSLRAGRRRTF. This chain links TRBV28 with TRBJ1-2; D gene unclear. Per the germline V gene, CDR1 is MDHEN and CDR2 is SYDVKM. V was cut by 2 bases and J by 14 bases, with 18 bases left in between. The CDR3 has 13 amino acids.

The V and J genes are TRBV9 and TRBJ1-1; perhaps TRBD1 as D (5 bases). The CDR3 runs 16 residues. Germline CDR1 is SGDLS and CDR2 is YYNGEE. Trimming shortened V by 2 bases and J by 3 bases, and 17 bases separated the two germline ends. This CDR3 is CASSVPTEAVDTEAFF. The CDR3, as DNA: TGTGCCAGCAGCGTGCCGACAGAGGCCGTCGACACTGAAGCTTTCTTT.

The chain recombines TRBV5-1 with TRBJ1-1, with D unresolved. V lost 3 bases and J lost 5, with 8 bases in between. The length of the CDR3 is 12 residues. Germline CDR1 and CDR2: SGHRS and YFSETQ. The CDR3: CASSSGGTEAFF. The CDR3 bases are TGCGCCAGCAGCTCGGGTGGGACTGAAGCTTTCTTT.

V is TRBV30 and J is TRBJ1-1; a possible D gene is TRBD1 (6 bases). This CDR3 is 13 amino acids long. Germline V gives CDR1 GTSNPN, CDR2 SVGIG (reference sequence). Trimming stripped 0 bases from V and 5 bases from J, with 10 bases between. DNA of the CDR3: TGTGCCTGGAGTGTGGGGGCGTCGACTGAAGCTTTCTTT. Translation: CAWSVGASTEAFF.

The V and J genes are TRBV5-4 and TRBJ2-7, with a weak D call TRBD2 (6 bases). CDR1 SGHNT and CDR2 YYREEE come from the germline V gene (reference sequence). This CDR3 contains 14 residues. Deletions cut 4 bases from V and 4 bases from J, with 15 bases between. This chain's CDR3 is CASSLGGPGYEQYF. CDR3 bases: TGTGCCAGCAGCCTTGGAGGGCCGGGGTACGAGCAGTACTTC.

The rearrangement joins TRBV30 to TRBJ2-7; the match to TRBD1 covers 8 bases. The CDR3 runs to 16 residues. The germline V gene encodes CDR1 GTSNPN and CDR2 SVGIG (reference sequence). The trim removed 1 base at V and 3 bases at J, leaving 11 bases unmatched. The CDR3 region has the DNA TGTGCCTGGAGTGGCTTGGAAGGCAGGGGGCTCTACGAGCAGTACTTC. It specifies CAWSGLEGRGLYEQYF. The variable domain in full, with the rest retrieved from reference TRBV30 and TRBJ2-7, is SQTIHQWPATLVQPVGSPLSLECTVEGTSNPNLYWYRQAAGRGLQLLFYSVGIGQISSEVPQNLSASRPQDRQFILSSKKLLLSDSGFYLCAWSGLEGRGLYEQYFGPGTRLTVT.

The chain carries TRBV7-9 and TRBJ2-5; D possibly corresponds to TRBD2 (5 bases). Germline V CDR1 and CDR2: SEHNR, FQNEAQ (reference sequence). This CDR3 is 15 amino acids long. V gave up 0 bases and J gave up 1 base, with 9 bases separating them. The CDR3, as DNA: TGTGCCAGCAGCTTAGCGGGAGCCTCCCAAGAGACCCAGTACTTC. Its protein product is CASSLAGASQETQYF. Full variable domain (remainder filled in from reference TRBV7-9 and TRBJ2-5): DTGVSQNPRHKITKRGQNVTFRCDPISEHNRLYWYRQTLGQGPEFLTYFQNEAQLEKSRLLSDRFSAERPKGSFSTLEIQRTEQGDSAMYLCASSLAGASQETQYFGPGTRLLVL.

V gene TRBV4-2 combines with J gene TRBJ1-2, with TRBD1 matching 7 bases. V gave up 4 bases and J gave up 9 bases; unmatched junction bases: 14. Germline CDR1 is LGHNA and CDR2 is YNFKEQ. The CDR3 has 15 residues. The CDR3 nucleotides read TGTGCCAGCAGCCCCGACACCCAGGGGGTGAGAAGCTACACCTTC. Translating gives CASSPDTQGVRSYTF.

The V and J genes are TRBV6-5 and TRBJ2-7, with D unresolved. The CDR3 runs to 15 residues. V was trimmed by 0 bases and J by 5 bases, leaving 14 bases between them. CDR1 MNHEY and CDR2 SVGAGI come from the germline V gene. The CDR3 protein is CASSYSPGPDHEQYF. CDR3 nucleotide sequence: TGTGCCAGCAGTTACTCGCCGGGTCCTGACCACGAGCAGTACTTC.

This chain connects TRBV29-1 to TRBJ1-1; the match to TRBD1 covers 7 bases. V shed 4 bases, J shed 7 bases, and the junction held 6 bases outside the gene matches. The germline gives CDR1 SQVTM, CDR2 ANQGSEA. The CDR3 consists of 12 residues. CDR3: CSVATGDSEAFF. CDR3 nucleotides: TGCAGCGTTGCAACCGGGGACAGTGAAGCTTTCTTT.